The T cell receptor (beta chain) under discussion was sequenced for a study of vaccination and CD4 T cells after COVID-19. Treatment: approximately 9-day PBMC culture with coronavirus spike peptide pools or control peptides (ViraFEST assay). The unexposed donor provided CD4+ T cells, which were taken before the COVID-19 pandemic (2011-2018). Sequenced with the Oncomine TCR Beta short-read assay was DNA taken from cultured CD4+ T cells. Cultures of CD4+ T cells served as the source for extracting genomic DNA. TCRdb re-derived calls from the PCR reads in MiXCR, one entry per CDR3 protein. The sample lists several thousand distinct CDR3 sequences, around 29% seen once, with about a fifth in the top ten. As concerns this clonotype: Its cognate antigen is unknown.

The material sequenced was CD4+ T cells from blood, cultured in vitro. This receptor was identified in a human donor in good health.

Here the CDR3 reads CASSLVPGQVTEAFF. Written as DNA, the CDR3 is TGCGCCAGCAGCTTGGTCCCGGGACAGGTCACTGAAGCTTTCTTT. The V and J genes are TRBV5-1 and TRBJ1-1; 8 bases map to TRBD1. Unmatched junction bases numbered 5, after V lost 0 bases and J lost 4 bases. Germline CDR1 reads SGHRS; CDR2 reads YFSETQ. This CDR3 spans 15 amino acids.